The next 30 T cell receptor beta chains were all read from a single sample in a study of blood T cell dynamics during melanoma immunotherapy. Assay: immunoSEQ multiplex PCR; the TCRdb copy retains only in-frame clones and omits some. The sample lists tens of thousands of clones, around nine tenths occurring once. Time point indicated: pre-treatment baseline. This specimen was blood, taken from a patient treated with checkpoint blockade. The receptors shown here come from a human donor with melanoma.

The CDR3 coding sequence is TGTGCCACCAGCGGCCAGACTAGCGGGGGATCGGAGACCCAGTACTTC. It is translated as CATSGQTSGGSETQYF. This rearrangement joins TRBV15 to TRBJ2-5; TRBD2 matches 12 bases. This CDR3 has 16 amino acids. Looked up from germline, CDR1 is LNHNV and CDR2 is YYDKDF (reference sequence). V lost 5 bases to trimming and J lost 5 bases; unmatched junction nucleotides: 9.

The gene calls are TRBV30 and TRBJ2-5; maybe TRBD1 (5 bases). Per the germline V gene, CDR1 is GTSNPN and CDR2 is SVGIG (reference sequence). Trimming cost V 4 bases and J 4 bases, with 13 bases left between them. The CDR3 is 13 residues long. CDR3 loop: CAWNKGFSETQYF. The CDR3 bases are TGTGCCTGGAATAAGGGGTTTTCAGAGACCCAGTACTTC. Drawing the rest from reference TRBV30 and TRBJ2-5, the complete variable domain is SQTIHQWPATLVQPVGSPLSLECTVEGTSNPNLYWYRQAAGRGLQLLFYSVGIGQISSEVPQNLSASRPQDRQFILSSKKLLLSDSGFYLCAWNKGFSETQYFGPGTRLLVL.

The J gene is TRBJ1-5, the V gene TRBV15; TRBD1 matches 7 bases. Germline CDR1 LNHNV, CDR2 YYDKDF (reference sequence). The V segment lost 6 bases and the J segment 1 base; nucleotides outside the gene matches: 3. This CDR3 is built from 14 residues. The CDR3, as DNA: TGTGCCACCAGACAGACAGGGAGCAATCAGCCCCAGCATTTT. Translating gives CATRQTGSNQPQHF.

V gene TRBV6-5 combines with J gene TRBJ2-7, with D maybe TRBD2 (6 bases). Germline V lookup: CDR1 MNHEY, CDR2 SVGAGI. Trimming left V 6 bases short and J 4 bases short, with 19 bases between. The length of the CDR3 is 15 residues. The CDR3 region is CASRPRAVGRYEQYF. CDR3 in DNA: TGTGCCAGCAGACCCCGTGCGGTGGGGAGGTACGAGCAGTACTTC.

This clone appeared a single time. V gene TRBV6-1 combines with J gene TRBJ1-5, with 11 bases that match TRBD1. CDR1 is MNHNS and CDR2 is SASEGT in the germline V gene. The J segment lost 4 bases and the V segment lost 4 bases, leaving 3 bases of the junction unmatched. The CDR3 is 15 amino acids. CDR3 DNA: TGTGCCAGCAGTGGGACAGGGGGCCCAAATCAGCCCCAGCATTTT. Translated, it gives CASSGTGGPNQPQHF.

The V gene is TRBV28, the J gene TRBJ1-5; weak D call: TRBD1 (6 bases). This CDR3 contains 16 residues. Germline CDR1 and CDR2: MDHEN and SYDVKM. Trimming shortened V by 4 bases and J by 10 bases, and 23 bases separated the two germline ends. Here the CDR3 reads CASSSLTGGGDGPQHF. CDR3 DNA sequence: TGTGCCAGCAGTTCACTAACGGGTGGGGGCGACGGTCCCCAGCATTTT.

This clone was counted once. The J gene is TRBJ1-1, the V gene TRBV30; TRBD1 is a possible D gene (6 bases). Trimming pared 1 base from V and 3 bases from J, leaving 15 bases between. The germline V gene encodes CDR1 GTSNPN and CDR2 SVGIG (reference sequence). This CDR3 has 15 residues. The CDR3 bases are TGTGCCTGGAGTGCAAAGCAAACAGGGTACACTGAAGCTTTCTTT. Amino acid sequence: CAWSAKQTGYTEAFF.

This clone appeared once. This chain uses TRBV5-1 with TRBJ1-4; D perhaps matches TRBD1 (5 bases). This CDR3 spans 14 amino acids. Per the germline V gene, CDR1 is SGHRS and CDR2 is YFSETQ. Trimming shortened V by 1 base and J by 7 bases, and 11 bases separated the two germline ends. CDR3 DNA sequence: TGCGCCAGCAGCTTGAGAGGGGCGGGTGAAAAACTGTTTTTT. Translated, it gives CASSLRGAGEKLFF.

The J gene is TRBJ2-2, the V gene TRBV18; perhaps TRBD1 as D (5 bases). This CDR3 has 18 amino acids. The V end was cut by 2 bases, the J end by 1 base, with 17 bases between. The germline gives CDR1 KGHSH, CDR2 LQKENI. CDR3 residues: CASSPKGAGRENTGELFF. The CDR3, as DNA: TGTGCCAGCTCACCAAAGGGCGCCGGCAGGGAGAACACCGGGGAGCTGTTTTTT.

This clone was recorded once. The chain carries TRBV11-1 and TRBJ2-7, with TRBD1 matching 8 bases. Germline V gives CDR1 SGHAT, CDR2 FQDESV (reference sequence). V lost 7 bases, J lost 5 bases, and 10 bases stayed unmatched. The CDR3 is made up of 14 amino acids. This CDR3 reads CASTSGQGVNEQYF. DNA for the CDR3: TGTGCCAGCACATCCGGACAGGGTGTCAACGAGCAGTACTTC.

The rearrangement links TRBV7-6 to TRBJ1-5; no reliable D call. The V end was cut by 0 bases, the J end by 11 bases, with 8 bases between. From germline, CDR1 is SGHVS and CDR2 FNYEAQ. The CDR3 has 12 residues. The CDR3 region is CASSLASGTQHF. The DNA for the CDR3 is TGTGCCAGCAGCTTAGCGTCGGGAACCCAGCATTTT.

This clone was recorded only once. The rearrangement links TRBV5-8 to TRBJ1-1; 7 nucleotides align to TRBD1. CDR1 is SGHTS, CDR2 YDEGEE, per germline. The CDR3 length is 14 residues. Losses at the gene ends were 1 base for V and 8 bases for J; bases not matched to a gene: 8. Here the CDR3 reads CASSLRQGVTEAFF. The DNA of the CDR3 is TGTGCCAGCAGCTTGCGGCAGGGGGTAACAGAAGCTTTCTTT.

In its sample, this clone was seen a few times. The chain joins TRBV2 to TRBJ2-7; a possible D gene is TRBD2 (5 bases). Germline V gene lookup returns CDR1 SNHLY and CDR2 FYNNEI. CDR3 length: 16 amino acids. V was clipped by 6 bases and J by 2 bases, with 20 bases between them. In DNA form, the CDR3 reads TGTGCCAGCAGAGGGCCGGCGACACTAGGTCCCTACGAGCAGTACTTC. Translation gives CASRGPATLGPYEQYF.

This chain links TRBV19 with TRBJ2-7; TRBD1 matches at 7 bases. The CDR3 totals 14 residues. V shed 5 bases and J 3 bases; nucleotides not matched to a gene: 7. CDR1 LNHDA and CDR2 SQIVND come from the germline V gene (reference sequence). CDR3 region: CASSEGQIRYEQYF. CDR3 bases: TGTGCCAGTAGTGAGGGACAGATACGCTACGAGCAGTACTTC.

This chain uses TRBV19 with TRBJ1-2; 8 positions agree with TRBD1. Germline lookup yields CDR1 LNHDA and CDR2 SQIVND (reference sequence). This CDR3 region has 13 residues. Trimming took 4 bases from V and 8 from J; bases not matched to a gene: 6. The CDR3 is CASSTSGTGGYTF. DNA for the CDR3: TGTGCCAGTAGTACGTCCGGGACAGGAGGCTACACCTTC. Full variable domain (outside the CDR3, taken from reference TRBV19 and TRBJ1-2): DGGITQSPKYLFRKEGQNVTLSCEQNLNHDAMYWYRQDPGQGLRLIYYSQIVNDFQKGDIAEGYSVSREKKESFPLTVTSAQKNPTAFYLCASSTSGTGGYTFGSGTRLTVV.

V usage is TRBV5-4 and J usage is TRBJ2-7; unclear D gene. The CDR3 loop spans 13 amino acids. Germline lookup yields CDR1 SGHNT and CDR2 YYREEE (reference sequence). Trimming left V 1 base short and J 3 bases short, with 8 bases between. CDR3 DNA sequence: TGTGCCAGCAGCTTGCCCGGGTTCTACGAGCAGTACTTC. Translating gives CASSLPGFYEQYF.

The chain recombines TRBV19 with TRBJ2-2; D perhaps matches TRBD2 (6 bases). The CDR3 loop spans 12 amino acids. Germline-derived CDR1 and CDR2 are LNHDA and SQIVND (reference sequence). Trimming removed 6 bases at V and 4 bases at J, with 6 bases between. CDR3 region: CASRGGTGELFF. For the CDR3, the DNA is TGTGCCAGTAGGGGGGGCACCGGGGAGCTGTTTTTT.

In DNA, the CDR3 is TGTGCCAGCAGTGTCTCCGGGACTAGCGGGAATACTCGGACGGGGGATACGCAGTATTTT. Translated: CASSVSGTSGNTRTGDTQYF. The rearrangement joins TRBV2 to TRBJ2-3; 13 bases agree with TRBD2. With V trimmed by 4 bases and J by 6 bases, 19 bases remained unmatched. The CDR3 runs 20 residues. Germline values: CDR1 SNHLY, CDR2 FYNNEI.

The chain couples TRBV7-6 to TRBJ1-1; D unresolved. The V gene lost 2 bases and the J gene lost 7 bases, with 14 bases spanning the gap. This CDR3 has 14 amino acids. CDR1 and CDR2 (germline): SGHVS, FNYEAQ. CDR3: CASSLKSLVGEAFF. In DNA, the CDR3 is TGTGCCAGCAGCTTAAAAAGCCTTGTAGGTGAAGCTTTCTTT.

In its sample, this clone was seen once. The chain employs TRBV6-5 and TRBJ1-6; D gene unclear. This CDR3 has 13 residues. Per the germline V gene, CDR1 is MNHEY and CDR2 is SVGAGI. The ends were cut back, 0 bases at V and 14 bases at J, with 11 bases in the middle. The CDR3, as DNA: TGTGCCAGCAGTTACTCGACGCTTATCACCCTCCACTTT. Translating it yields CASSYSTLITLHF.

The V gene is TRBV7-9, the J gene TRBJ2-3; 13 bases map to TRBD2. The J segment lost 0 bases and the V segment lost 9 bases, leaving 12 bases of the junction unmatched. This CDR3 is built from 18 residues. CDR1 SEHNR and CDR2 FQNEAQ come from the germline V gene (reference sequence). CDR3 DNA sequence: TGTGCCAGTACAAACCCGGGACTAGCGGGGACTAGCACAGATACGCAGTATTTT. It translates to CASTNPGLAGTSTDTQYF.

V and J are TRBV29-1 and TRBJ2-5, with D maybe TRBD1 (6 bases). The CDR3 sequence is 12 residues long. V was trimmed by 3 bases and J by 5 bases, leaving 10 bases between them. Germline assignment: CDR1 SQVTM and CDR2 ANQGSEA. CDR3 amino acids: CSVDGGLETQYF. The CDR3 DNA is TGCAGCGTTGATGGGGGCTTGGAGACCCAGTACTTC.

J is TRBJ1-1 and V is TRBV5-1, with D uncertain. The V and J ends lost 0 bases and 5 bases respectively, with 8 bases between them. Germline CDR1 is SGHRS and CDR2 is YFSETQ. This CDR3 is 13 amino acids long. CDR3 DNA: TGCGCCAGCAGCTTGGTTACACAGACTGAAGCTTTCTTT. Residues: CASSLVTQTEAFF.

The chain combines TRBV13 with TRBJ2-3; D is unclear. Germline CDR1 is PRHDT and CDR2 is FYEKMQ (reference sequence). The CDR3 extends over 11 amino acids. Trimming removed 2 bases at V and 6 bases at J, with 3 bases between. CDR3 bases: TGTGCCAGCAGCTTAAGGGATACGCAGTATTTT. It encodes CASSLRDTQYF.

The gene calls are TRBV6-6 and TRBJ2-7, with 7 bases lining up with TRBD1. V shed 7 bases, J shed 4 bases, and the junction held 13 bases outside the gene matches. The germline CDR1 and CDR2 sequences are MNHNY and SVGAGI (reference sequence). CDR3 length: 15 amino acids. CDR3 amino acids: CASTEGAGVRYEQYF. The CDR3 DNA is TGTGCCAGCACCGAGGGGGCCGGTGTTAGGTACGAGCAGTACTTC.

The gene calls are TRBV27 and TRBJ1-4; D gene uncertain. CDR1 and CDR2 from the germline V gene are MNHEY and SMNVEV (reference sequence). V lost 10 bases to trimming and J lost 3 bases, with 24 bases between them. This CDR3 has 17 amino acids. DNA for the CDR3: TGTGCCACCCAAGGAAGTTGGGGTCGTGCATCTAATGAAAAACTGTTTTTT. It codes for CATQGSWGRASNEKLFF.

This rearrangement joins TRBV5-4 to TRBJ2-5; D is unclear. The CDR3 sequence is 11 residues long. Trimming pared 6 bases from V and 5 bases from J, leaving 8 bases between. CDR1 and CDR2 from the germline V gene are SGHNT and YYREEE (reference sequence). The CDR3 protein is CASKPLETQYF. CDR3 DNA sequence: TGTGCCAGCAAGCCTCTTGAGACCCAGTACTTC.

This clone was recorded once. This rearrangement joins TRBV30 to TRBJ1-5, with a weak D call TRBD1 (6 bases). CDR1 and CDR2 from the germline V gene are GTSNPN and SVGIG (reference sequence). With 1 base removed from V and 3 bases from J, the gap between germline ends came to 7 bases. This CDR3 is 13 amino acids long. The CDR3 reads CAWSGQDNQPQHF. The CDR3 DNA follows: TGTGCCTGGAGTGGACAGGACAATCAGCCCCAGCATTTT.

This chain links TRBV5-4 with TRBJ2-3; the match to TRBD2 covers 9 bases. The V and J ends lost 0 bases and 2 bases, in that order; junction bases with no gene match: 4. Germline lookup yields CDR1 SGHNT and CDR2 YYREEE (reference sequence). The CDR3 consists of 16 residues. Here the CDR3 reads CASSLAGGGATDTQYF. The CDR3 DNA is TGTGCCAGCAGCTTGGCCGGCGGGGGGGCCACAGATACGCAGTATTTT.

This sequence joins TRBV5-1 and TRBJ2-3; D not certain. Germline V gives CDR1 SGHRS, CDR2 YFSETQ. The CDR3 runs to 15 residues. V lost 1 base to trimming and J lost 1 base, with 10 bases between them. As DNA, the CDR3 is TGCGCCAGCAGCTTGAGGATTGGGGGCACAGATACGCAGTATTTT. Protein sequence: CASSLRIGGTDTQYF.